This T cell receptor (beta chain) was observed in a study of CD8 T cells in Susac syndrome. The CDR3 totals 15 residues. Deletions cut 0 bases from V and 4 bases from J, with 10 bases between. From germline, CDR1 is GTSNPN and CDR2 SVGIG (reference sequence). cDNA came from about 0.46 to 1 ug RNA primed by random hexamers. TCRdb processed the immunoSEQ multiplex PCR reads anew with MiXCR; each CDR3 protein has one entry. The table lists 350,000 to 550,000 distinct CDR3 sequences, more than 80% of them singletons. V usage is TRBV30 and J usage is TRBJ1-6; D is unclear. The clonotype originates from a human donor with multiple sclerosis. Sequencing was carried out using CD8+ T cells from PBMCs. In DNA, the CDR3 is TGTGCCTGGAGTGTACTGGGCAGTTATAATTCACCCCTCCACTTT. Translated: CAWSVLGSYNSPLHF.